This is a list of T cell receptor beta chains from one sample in a study of cytomegalovirus exposure and HLA in healthy donors. Data came from immunoSEQ multiplex PCR; TCRdb stores just in-frame clones and leaves some out. The sample carries 150,000 or so clones, roughly four fifths recorded once. The sample was PBMCs. All receptors derive from a young man in good health and CMV-seropositive. The CDR3 runs from the conserved cysteine through the conserved F or W. Each record gives: V gene, J gene, clone size, D gene, CDR3 protein, CDR3 DNA. D genes are given only for firm matches. A clone size is listed for some rows: how often the clone was seen (once, few, many), or a class if it is expanded.

>TRBV28|TRBJ2-1|once|TRBD2
CASRLAGGGNEQFF
TGTGCCAGCAGACTAGCGGGAGGCGGTAATGAGCAGTTCTTC
>TRBV4-1|TRBJ2-1|NA|TRBD2
CASSQEGGGAYNEQFF
TGCGCCAGCAGCCAAGAGGGCGGGGGGGCCTACAATGAGCAGTTCTTC
>TRBV7-3|TRBJ2-1|NA|NA
CASSLQGDEQFF
TGTGCCAGCAGCTTACAAGGGGATGAGCAGTTCTTC
>TRBV4-1|TRBJ1-1|NA|TRBD1
CASSPDRTLNTEAFF
TGCGCCAGCAGTCCGGACAGGACCCTGAACACTGAAGCTTTCTTT
>TRBV28|TRBJ2-7|once|TRBD1
CASSLGQGEYEQYF
TGTGCCAGCAGTCTCGGACAGGGGGAGTACGAGCAGTACTTC
>TRBV28|TRBJ1-2|NA|NA
CASSLLRGRGGYTF
TGTGCCAGCAGTCTCCTCAGGGGCAGAGGTGGCTACACCTTC
>TRBV5-8|TRBJ1-5|NA|NA
CASSLSGLGPQHF
TGTGCCAGCAGCTTGTCGGGGTTGGGGCCCCAGCATTTT
>TRBV19|TRBJ2-1|NA|TRBD1
CASSARQGHSSYNEQFF
TGTGCCAGTAGTGCCAGACAGGGGCACAGCTCCTACAATGAGCAGTTCTTC
>TRBV27|TRBJ1-2|once|NA
CASRKTGSNGYTF
TGTGCCAGCAGGAAAACAGGGTCGAATGGCTACACCTTC
>TRBV19|TRBJ2-1|NA|TRBD1
CASSPWTGAYNEQFF
TGTGCCAGTAGTCCATGGACAGGGGCCTACAATGAGCAGTTCTTC
>TRBV9|TRBJ2-3|NA|TRBD2
CASSFGSGVLDTQYF
TGTGCCAGCAGCTTCGGTAGCGGGGTATTAGATACGCAGTATTTT
>TRBV5-4|TRBJ1-1|NA|NA
CASSRGEDTEAFF
TGTGCCAGCAGCAGGGGCGAGGACACTGAAGCTTTCTTT
>TRBV18|TRBJ1-5|NA|TRBD1
CASSPGTGLEPQHF
TGTGCCAGCTCACCCGGGACAGGGTTAGAGCCCCAGCATTTT
>TRBV2|TRBJ1-1|NA|NA
CASSPLQGFGEAFF
TGTGCCAGCAGTCCCCTACAGGGATTCGGTGAAGCTTTCTTT
>TRBV6-4|TRBJ2-7|NA|NA
CASQGGKPYEQYF
TGTGCCAGTCAGGGGGGTAAGCCCTACGAGCAGTACTTC
>TRBV7-6|TRBJ1-1|NA|NA
CASNSGRTEAFF
TGTGCCAGCAACTCAGGGCGGACTGAAGCTTTCTTT
>TRBV5-1|TRBJ2-5|once|TRBD2
CASSLGRGLAEETQYF
TGCGCCAGCAGCTTGGGGCGGGGACTAGCAGAAGAGACCCAGTACTTC
>TRBV5-1|TRBJ2-1|once|NA
CASSLGLLRVRYNEQFF
TGCGCCAGCAGCTTGGGGCTTCTAAGAGTGAGGTACAATGAGCAGTTCTTC
>TRBV27|TRBJ2-7|NA|NA
CASKKEQGFSYEQYF
TGTGCCAGCAAAAAAGAACAGGGTTTCTCCTACGAGCAGTACTTC
>TRBV7-6|TRBJ1-4|NA|NA
CASSLGGAEAEKLFF
TGTGCCAGCAGCCTGGGGGGGGCCGAGGCTGAAAAACTGTTTTTT
>TRBV5-1|TRBJ2-3|NA|TRBD2
CASSGTSGGRTDTQYF
TGCGCCAGCAGCGGTACTAGCGGAGGGCGCACAGATACGCAGTATTTT
>TRBV19|TRBJ1-2|NA|NA
CASSKQPVDGYTF
TGTGCCAGTAGTAAACAGCCGGTCGACGGCTACACCTTC
>TRBV7-9|TRBJ2-2|NA|NA
CASSFDTGELFF
TGTGCCAGCAGCTTCGACACCGGGGAGCTGTTTTTT
>TRBV19|TRBJ2-5|NA|TRBD2
CASSTTSGEYQETQYF
TGTGCCAGTAGTACGACTAGCGGGGAGTACCAAGAGACCCAGTACTTC